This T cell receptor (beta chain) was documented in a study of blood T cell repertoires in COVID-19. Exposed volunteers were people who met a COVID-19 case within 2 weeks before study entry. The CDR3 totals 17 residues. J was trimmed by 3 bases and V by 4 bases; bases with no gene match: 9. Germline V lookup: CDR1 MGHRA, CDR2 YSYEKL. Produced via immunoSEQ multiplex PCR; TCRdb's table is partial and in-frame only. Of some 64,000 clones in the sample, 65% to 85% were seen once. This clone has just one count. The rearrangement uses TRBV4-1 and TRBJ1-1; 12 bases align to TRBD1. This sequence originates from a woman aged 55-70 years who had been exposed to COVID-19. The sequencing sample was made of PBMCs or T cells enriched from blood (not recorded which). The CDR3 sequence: CASSPRPGQGAYTEAFF. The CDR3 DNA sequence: TGCGCCAGCAGCCCCCGACCGGGACAGGGGGCGTACACTGAAGCTTTCTTT.